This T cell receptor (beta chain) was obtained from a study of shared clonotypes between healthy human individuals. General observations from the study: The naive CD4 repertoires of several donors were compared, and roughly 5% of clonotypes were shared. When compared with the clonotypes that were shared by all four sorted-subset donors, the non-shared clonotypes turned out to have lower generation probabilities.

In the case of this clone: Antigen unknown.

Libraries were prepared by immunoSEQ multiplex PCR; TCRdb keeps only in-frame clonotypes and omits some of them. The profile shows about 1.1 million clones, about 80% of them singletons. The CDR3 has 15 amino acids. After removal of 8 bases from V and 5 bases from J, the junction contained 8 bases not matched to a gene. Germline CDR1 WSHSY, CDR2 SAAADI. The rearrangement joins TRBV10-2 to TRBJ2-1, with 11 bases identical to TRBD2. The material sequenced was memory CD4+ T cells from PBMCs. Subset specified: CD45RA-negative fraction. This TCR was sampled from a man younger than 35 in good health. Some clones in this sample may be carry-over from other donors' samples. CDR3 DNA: TGCGCCAGCGGTGGACTAGCGGGTTTCAACAATGAGCAGTTCTTC. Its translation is CASGGLAGFNNEQFF.